Listed here is a single T cell receptor (beta chain). This sample is drawn from a study of blood T cell repertoires in COVID-19. At the level of the study: Nucleic acid was either cDNA or gDNA, and it came from T cells, B-cell-depleted T cells, or PBMCs.

Authors' methods: Reference gene primer amplification in the assay estimated nucleated cell counts. Profiling relied on immunoSEQ multiplex PCR, and the TCRdb table lists in-frame clones only, not all of them. For V, J and clone size, that table is used; D and trimming come from the DNA. The sample holds more than 85,000 clones, 87% seen once. CDR3 length: 14 residues. The sequence derives from a man aged 50-60 years with active COVID-19. The V call is TRBV21-1, the J call TRBJ1-4. TRBV21-1 is annotated as a pseudogene. Specimen: peripheral blood. The CDR3 protein is CASRGEAICEKLFF. The DNA for the CDR3 is TGTGCCAGCAGGGGGGAGGCGATCTGCGAAAAACTGTTTTTT.